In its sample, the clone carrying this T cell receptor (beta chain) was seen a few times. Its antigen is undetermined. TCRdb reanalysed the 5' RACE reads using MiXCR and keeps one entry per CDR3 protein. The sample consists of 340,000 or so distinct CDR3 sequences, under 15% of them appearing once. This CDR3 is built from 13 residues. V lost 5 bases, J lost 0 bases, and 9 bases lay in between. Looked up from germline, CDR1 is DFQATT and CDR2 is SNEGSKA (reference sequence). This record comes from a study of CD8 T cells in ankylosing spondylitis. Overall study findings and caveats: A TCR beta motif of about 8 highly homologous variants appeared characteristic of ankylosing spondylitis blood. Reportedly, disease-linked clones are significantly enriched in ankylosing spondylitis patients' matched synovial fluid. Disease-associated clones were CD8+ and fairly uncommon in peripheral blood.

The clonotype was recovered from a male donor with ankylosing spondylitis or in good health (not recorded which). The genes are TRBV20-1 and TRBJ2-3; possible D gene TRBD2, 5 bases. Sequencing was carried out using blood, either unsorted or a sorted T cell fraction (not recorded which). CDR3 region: CSAPRTSTDTQYF. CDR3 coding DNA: TGCAGTGCTCCACGGACTAGCACAGATACGCAGTATTTT.